The clone carrying this T cell receptor (beta chain) was observed once. Its specificity is not known. This CDR3 contains 12 residues. V lost 5 bases and J lost 8, with 12 bases in between. CDR1 and CDR2 from the germline V gene are MDHEN and SYDVKM. Autologous stem cell transplantation was followed by relapse in every patient, and brentuximab vedotin exposure varied. Data came from immunoSEQ multiplex PCR; TCRdb stores just in-frame clones and leaves some out. The sample lists more than 30,000 clones, roughly 82% occurring once. This entry belongs to a study of PD-1 blockade in classical Hodgkin lymphoma. Findings and caveats of the study: CD4+ TCR diversity, unlike CD8+, climbed significantly by C4D1. According to reports, newly diagnosed patients had lower baseline TCR diversity than healthy donors, and relapsed/refractory patients had lower baseline TCR diversity still. Patients starting nivolumab less than 1 year after ASCT had lower diversity and were excluded from later analyses.

This TCR came from a human donor with classical Hodgkin lymphoma. This specimen consisted of peripheral blood mononuclear cells (PBMCs), obtained at baseline. This chain connects TRBV28 to TRBJ1-1; D is possibly TRBD1 (6 bases). The CDR3 region has the DNA TGTGCCAGCAGTACCAGGGGTTCGGAAGCTTTCTTT. It codes for CASSTRGSEAFF. Full variable domain (remainder filled in from reference TRBV28 and TRBJ1-1): DVKVTQSSRYLVKRTGEKVFLECVQDMDHENMFWYRQDPGLGLRLIYFSYDVKMKEKGDIPEGYSVSREKKERFSLILESASTNQTSMYLCASSTRGSEAFFGQGTRLTVV.